A single sample gave rise to the 32 T cell receptor beta chains below, sequenced in a study of T cells in Graves' hyperthyroidism and ophthalmopathy. TCR beta CDR3 regions were amplified from RNA. In the first-round RT-PCR of the TCR CDR3, the HTBI primer set was used. Using its own MiXCR run on the multiplex PCR reads, TCRdb lists one record per CDR3 protein. The data hold about 640,000 distinct CDR3 sequences, with roughly 15% observed a single time. Input material: blood. The origin of the receptors is a woman aged 45 to 65 with Graves' ophthalmopathy.

In this sample, this clonotype turned up many times. The chain carries TRBV2 and TRBJ1-5; the match to TRBD1 covers 12 bases. V was clipped by 6 bases and J by 0 bases; unmatched bases: 15. Germline V gene data show CDR1 as SNHLY and CDR2 as FYNNEI. This CDR3 has 20 amino acids. The CDR3 reads CASRKGQGAQGPYSNQPQHF. The DNA for the CDR3 is TGTGCCAGCAGAAAGGGACAGGGGGCCCAAGGGCCGTATAGCAATCAGCCCCAGCATTTT.

This clonotype came up many times. This rearrangement joins TRBV27 to TRBJ2-1, with 10 positions matching TRBD2. The CDR3 runs 15 residues. Germline V gives CDR1 MNHEY, CDR2 SMNVEV (reference sequence). V shed 5 bases and J 4 bases; nucleotides not matched to a gene: 5. CDR3 loop: CASSPDSGRYNEQFF. CDR3 nucleotide sequence: TGTGCCAGCAGTCCGGATAGCGGGAGGTACAATGAGCAGTTCTTC.

This clonotype was counted at least ten times. The chain uses TRBV28 and TRBJ2-7; a possible D gene is TRBD2 (7 bases). V was pared by 5 bases and J by 1 base, with 30 bases between. Germline CDR1 and CDR2: MDHEN and SYDVKM. The length of the CDR3 is 20 residues. CDR3 in amino acids: CASSPIPGQTLSGGSYEQYF. CDR3 nucleotides: TGTGCCAGCAGTCCAATACCGGGACAAACTCTATCGGGAGGTTCCTACGAGCAGTACTTC. Full variable domain (rest looked up from reference TRBV28 and TRBJ2-7): DVKVTQSSRYLVKRTGEKVFLECVQDMDHENMFWYRQDPGLGLRLIYFSYDVKMKEKGDIPEGYSVSREKKERFSLILESASTNQTSMYLCASSPIPGQTLSGGSYEQYFGPGTRLTVT.

The V call is TRBV6-2 or TRBV6-3, the J call TRBJ1-5; no firm D call. V lost 8 bases and J lost 1, with 12 bases in between. The CDR3 has 14 amino acids. CDR1 is MNHEY, CDR2 SVGEGT, per germline. The CDR3 coding sequence is TGTGCCAGCCGTAAGCAAAACAGCAATCAGCCCCAGCATTTT. Amino acid sequence: CASRKQNSNQPQHF.

This clonotype showed up many times. The V gene is TRBV27, the J gene TRBJ2-7; 9 bases agree with TRBD1. The CDR3 consists of 14 residues. The germline gives CDR1 MNHEY, CDR2 SMNVEV (reference sequence). V shed 6 bases and J 2 bases; nucleotides not matched to a gene: 5. CDR3 nucleotides: TGTGCCAGCAGACCGGGACAGGGCACCTACGAGCAGTACTTC. It is translated as CASRPGQGTYEQYF.

This clonotype was counted many times. The chain couples TRBV7-3 to TRBJ2-1; possible D gene TRBD1, 6 bases. The V gene's germline CDR1 is SGHTA and CDR2 FQGTGA. The V and J ends lost 0 bases and 6 bases respectively, with 12 bases between them. The CDR3 has 15 residues. CDR3 loop: CASSLTRPGANEQFF. The CDR3 DNA reads as TGTGCCAGCAGCTTAACCCGGCCAGGGGCCAATGAGCAGTTCTTC.

This clonotype was seen a few times. DNA of the CDR3: TGTGCCAGCAGCACAACCTCAGGGAATTTGGCTGAAGCTTTCTTT. It translates to CASSTTSGNLAEAFF. This chain uses TRBV28 with TRBJ1-1, with D tentatively TRBD1 (5 bases). Germline values: CDR1 MDHEN, CDR2 SYDVKM. The V gene lost 6 bases and the J gene lost 6 bases, with 20 bases spanning the gap. CDR3 length: 15 residues.

This clonotype turned up a few times. This may be a read error, as it is one base from a much larger clone. The V gene is TRBV20-1, the J gene TRBJ2-7; TRBD2 matches at 11 bases. The CDR3 spans 16 residues. The junction had 12 bases not matched to a gene; V was cut back by 3 bases and J by 5 bases. CDR1 and CDR2 from the germline V gene are DFQATT and SNEGSKA (reference sequence). The CDR3 protein is CSASNRLAGLIHEQYF. CDR3 bases: TGCAGTGCTAGCAATAGACTAGCGGGGCTGATCCACGAGCAGTACTTC.

This clonotype was seen a handful of times. The chain combines TRBV6-2 or TRBV6-3 with TRBJ2-2, with a tentative D call TRBD2 (6 bases). V was pared by 7 bases and J by 0 bases, with 9 bases between. Germline V gene data show CDR1 as MNHEY and CDR2 as SVGEGT. CDR3 length: 14 amino acids. CDR3 sequence (DNA): TGTGCCAGCAAGGGCGGGACGAACACCGGGGAGCTGTTTTTT. Protein product: CASKGGTNTGELFF.

Many counts were recorded for this clonotype. The rearrangement joins TRBV27 to TRBJ1-4, with 8 bases that match TRBD1. Per the germline V gene, CDR1 is MNHEY and CDR2 is SMNVEV (reference sequence). The J segment lost 0 bases and the V segment lost 5 bases, leaving 14 bases of the junction unmatched. This CDR3 has 19 amino acids. The chain's CDR3 is CASSRGQVTVPTTNEKLFF. Here the CDR3 DNA reads TGTGCCAGCAGTAGGGGACAGGTCACCGTTCCTACAACTAATGAAAAACTGTTTTTT.

V and J are TRBV20-1 and TRBJ2-5, with TRBD2 matching over 13 bases. The V gene end was trimmed by 3 bases and the J gene end by 4 bases; junction bases not matched to a gene: 2. Germline-derived CDR1 and CDR2 are DFQATT and SNEGSKA (reference sequence). This CDR3 contains 14 residues. The CDR3 region is CSASRLAGGETQYF. The CDR3 region has the DNA TGCAGTGCTAGCAGACTAGCGGGAGGAGAGACCCAGTACTTC.

This clonotype was found a few times. This chain's CDR3 is CAWPGQGYEQYF. The CDR3 DNA sequence: TGTGCCTGGCCGGGACAGGGCTACGAGCAGTACTTC. The J gene is TRBJ2-7, the V gene TRBV30; 9 bases are shared with TRBD1. V was pared by 5 bases and J by 3 bases, with 2 bases of the junction left unmatched. Germline V gene sequence: CDR1 GTSNPN, CDR2 SVGIG (reference sequence). The CDR3 is made up of 12 amino acids. Using reference TRBV30 and TRBJ2-7 for the parts outside the CDR3, the full variable domain is SQTIHQWPATLVQPVGSPLSLECTVEGTSNPNLYWYRQAAGRGLQLLFYSVGIGQISSEVPQNLSASRPQDRQFILSSKKLLLSDSGFYLCAWPGQGYEQYFGPGTRLTVT.

The CDR3 coding sequence is TGTGCCAGCAGTTTCTCCACGCAACAGGGTGGCCTCCCCAAAAACATTCAGTACTTC. Its protein is CASSFSTQQGGLPKNIQYF. V and J are TRBV28 and TRBJ2-4; a weak D match, TRBD1 (6 bases). The CDR3 is 19 residues long. V lost 3 bases and J lost 2, with 23 bases in between. Germline V gene sequence: CDR1 MDHEN, CDR2 SYDVKM.

This clonotype was picked up many times. The CDR3 coding sequence is TGTGCCAGCAGTTACCCGGGGGGCGTACAGCCCCAGCATTTT. It encodes CASSYPGGVQPQHF. V and J are TRBV6-2 or TRBV6-3 and TRBJ1-5, with D possibly being TRBD1 (6 bases). This CDR3 contains 14 residues. Germline V lookup: CDR1 MNHEY, CDR2 SVGEGT. Deletions cut 2 bases from V and 7 bases from J, with 12 bases between.

At least ten counts were recorded for this clonotype. The chain couples TRBV6-2 or TRBV6-3 to TRBJ2-3, with 8 bases aligning to TRBD2. Germline V gene data show CDR1 as MNHEY and CDR2 as SVGEGT. The V and J ends lost 7 bases and 3 bases, in that order; junction bases with no gene match: 12. This CDR3 has 16 residues. CDR3 coding DNA: TGTGCCAGCACCCAAGTAGCGGGACGAGCGACAGATACGCAGTATTTT. This codes for CASTQVAGRATDTQYF.

This clonotype was seen many times. The rearrangement uses TRBV5-1 and TRBJ2-2; D is possibly TRBD1 (6 bases). V was cut by 1 base and J by 5 bases, with 9 bases left in between. This CDR3 spans 14 amino acids. From germline, CDR1 is SGHRS and CDR2 YFSETQ. This chain's CDR3 is CASSLLDRTGELFF. The CDR3 nucleotides read TGCGCCAGCAGCTTGCTGGACAGAACCGGGGAGCTGTTTTTT. Together with reference TRBV5-1 and TRBJ2-2, the CDR3 gives the full variable domain: KAGVTQTPRYLIKTRGQQVTLSCSPISGHRSVSWYQQTPGQGLQFLFEYFSETQRNKGNFPGRFSGRQFSNSRSEMNVSTLELGDSALYLCASSLLDRTGELFFGEGSRLTVL.

The sample holds many counts of this clonotype. The chain links TRBV20-1 to TRBJ2-7; the D gene is possibly TRBD2 (6 bases). The CDR3 has 13 amino acids. The V gene's germline CDR1 is DFQATT and CDR2 SNEGSKA (reference sequence). The V gene lost 0 bases and the J gene lost 4 bases, with 10 bases spanning the gap. As DNA, the CDR3 is TGCAGTGCTAGAGATGGGGGGTTATACGAGCAGTACTTC. This sequence encodes CSARDGGLYEQYF.

This clonotype has only a few counts. The V and J genes are TRBV25-1 and TRBJ1-4; D is perhaps TRBD1 (5 bases). The CDR3 is made up of 17 amino acids. CDR1 is MGHDK, CDR2 SYGVNS, per germline. V was pared by 2 bases and J by 0 bases, with 13 bases between. The CDR3, as DNA: TGTGCCAGCAGTGAACGTGGGACGCCTCCAACTAATGAAAAACTGTTTTTT. This encodes CASSERGTPPTNEKLFF.

The J gene is TRBJ2-7, the V gene TRBV20-1; possibly TRBD1 for D (6 bases). Germline loops: CDR1 DFQATT, CDR2 SNEGSKA (reference sequence). V was trimmed by 1 base and J by 3 bases, leaving 10 bases between them. The CDR3 consists of 13 residues. The CDR3 DNA follows: TGCAGTGCTAGAGCCAGGGGCTTCTACGAGCAGTACTTC. Translating gives CSARARGFYEQYF.

This clonotype was observed at least ten times. The chain employs TRBV5-5 and TRBJ1-4; TRBD1 matches 9 bases. The length of the CDR3 is 17 residues. J was trimmed by 0 bases and V by 4 bases; bases with no gene match: 7. Per germline, CDR1 SGHKS and CDR2 YYEKEE (reference sequence). CDR3 amino acids: CASSVTGGHPTNEKLFF. CDR3 in DNA: TGTGCCAGCAGCGTAACAGGGGGCCACCCAACTAATGAAAAACTGTTTTTT.

This clonotype occurred many times. This sequence joins TRBV5-1 and TRBJ1-3; unclear D gene. Germline CDR1 is SGHRS and CDR2 is YFSETQ. The CDR3 extends over 16 amino acids. Trimming removed 2 bases at V and 0 bases at J, with 12 bases between. This chain's CDR3 is CASSFGGLSSGNTIYF. CDR3 DNA: TGCGCCAGCAGCTTTGGAGGCCTCAGCTCTGGAAACACCATATATTTT.

On this clonotype itself: A junction boundary mismatches the germline segment, possibly from a read error. The chain links TRBV9 to TRBJ2-1; 9 positions match TRBD2. CDR3 length: 17 amino acids. Germline V gene data show CDR1 as SGDLS and CDR2 as YYNGEE. CDR3 residues: CASSVERDSGSYNEQLF. In DNA, the CDR3 is TGTGCCAGCAGCGTAGAAAGGGATAGCGGGAGTTACAATGAGCAGCTCTTC.

This clonotype was counted a few times. The chain employs TRBV19 and TRBJ2-7, with D unclear. V dropped 2 bases and J dropped 0 bases, with 5 bases sitting between them. The CDR3 runs to 13 residues. Germline V gives CDR1 LNHDA, CDR2 SQIVND (reference sequence). This CDR3 reads CASSIFHSYEQYF. CDR3 in DNA: TGTGCCAGTAGTATATTTCACTCCTACGAGCAGTACTTC.

This clonotype was counted ten times or more. The chain has TRBV30 and TRBJ2-1; 11 nucleotides agree with TRBD2. Germline CDR1 is GTSNPN and CDR2 is SVGIG (reference sequence). V lost 4 bases, J lost 5 bases, and 7 bases stayed unmatched. The length of the CDR3 is 15 residues. CDR3 in amino acids: CAWTRTSGWDNEQFF. CDR3 nucleotides: TGTGCCTGGACCCGGACTAGCGGGTGGGACAATGAGCAGTTCTTC.

In this sample, this clonotype turned up a few times. CDR3 sequence reads: CASSFRVAGEETQYF. The DNA for the CDR3 is TGTGCCAGCAGCTTTCGGGTAGCGGGGGAAGAGACCCAGTACTTC. V usage is TRBV5-5 and J usage is TRBJ2-5; 9 nucleotides line up with TRBD2. CDR3 length: 15 residues. Looked up from germline, CDR1 is SGHKS and CDR2 is YYEKEE (reference sequence). The ends lost 2 bases at V and 3 bases at J; junction bases unmatched: 5. Based on the CDR3 plus reference TRBV5-5 and TRBJ2-5, the full variable domain is DAGVTQSPTHLIKTRGQQVTLRCSPISGHKSVSWYQQVLGQGPQFIFQYYEKEERGRGNFPDRFSARQFPNYSSELNVNALLLGDSALYLCASSFRVAGEETQYFGPGTRLLVL.

To note about this clonotype: This could be a read error, since a much larger clone is one nucleotide away. The chain carries TRBV13 and TRBJ2-7, with 7 bases aligning to TRBD2. Unmatched junction bases numbered 11, after V lost 5 bases and J lost 7 bases. Germline loops: CDR1 PRHDT, CDR2 FYEKMQ (reference sequence). The CDR3 is 14 residues long. CDR3 coding DNA: TGTGCCAGCAGCCGCCGGGGGAGGGTCAATGAGCAGTACTTC. Its protein is CASSRRGRVNEQYF.

The gene calls are TRBV27 and TRBJ2-2; TRBD2 agrees at 15 bases. The length of the CDR3 is 19 residues. The V and J ends lost 1 base and 6 bases, in that order; junction bases with no gene match: 9. The germline V gene encodes CDR1 MNHEY and CDR2 SMNVEV (reference sequence). As DNA, the CDR3 is TGTGCCAGCAGTTTATTTGGACTAGCGGGAGGGCCGAGGGCCGGGGAGCTGTTTTTT. Its protein is CASSLFGLAGGPRAGELFF.

This clonotype was counted ten times or more. The rearrangement links TRBV18 to TRBJ2-2; 9 bases are shared with TRBD1. This CDR3 has 18 amino acids. J was trimmed by 4 bases and V by 5 bases; bases with no gene match: 14. Germline CDR1 reads KGHSH; CDR2 reads LQKENI. This CDR3 is CASSSTRDRVRSTGELFF. CDR3 DNA: TGTGCCAGCTCATCCACCCGGGACAGGGTCAGGAGCACCGGGGAGCTGTTTTTT.

Ten or more counts support this clonotype. The chain links TRBV20-1 to TRBJ2-7, with TRBD2 matching over 7 bases. This CDR3 is built from 16 residues. Germline-derived CDR1 and CDR2 are DFQATT and SNEGSKA (reference sequence). With V trimmed by 0 bases and J by 3 bases, 11 bases remained unmatched. The CDR3 here is CSARDLLGGLVYEQYF. The CDR3 nucleotides are TGCAGTGCTAGAGATTTGTTGGGTGGACTAGTCTACGAGCAGTACTTC.

This clonotype was found many times. CDR3 coding DNA: TGTGCCAGCAGTAAACCGCCGGATACGCAGTATTTT. Translating gives CASSKPPDTQYF. This rearrangement joins TRBV12-3 or TRBV12-4 to TRBJ2-3; D remains unclear. This CDR3 comprises 12 residues. The germline V and J ends were trimmed by 5 bases and 6 bases, with 9 bases remaining between them.

The chain recombines TRBV20-1 with TRBJ2-4; TRBD2 agrees at 13 bases. With 4 bases clipped from V and 5 bases from J, the junction kept 5 bases outside the gene matches. The CDR3 spans 15 residues. CDR1 is DFQATT and CDR2 is SNEGSKA in the germline V gene (reference sequence). Here the CDR3 reads CSANPGTSGENIQYF. In DNA form, the CDR3 reads TGCAGTGCTAACCCCGGGACTAGCGGGGAAAACATTCAGTACTTC.

This clonotype occurred a few times. The chain is built from TRBV19 and TRBJ2-3; D might be TRBD2 (5 bases). Per germline, CDR1 LNHDA and CDR2 SQIVND (reference sequence). The CDR3 has 15 amino acids. Deletions cut 6 bases from V and 2 bases from J, with 15 bases between. CDR3 nucleotide sequence: TGTGCCAGTAGGCGGACTGGAGATTTCACAGATACGCAGTATTTT. It codes for CASRRTGDFTDTQYF.